The T cell receptor (beta chain) described here comes from a study of T cell repertoires in cytomegalovirus infection. Points on this clonotype: Its target is unknown.

One entry per CDR3 protein results from TCRdb running MiXCR on the reads. The sample has more than 150,000 distinct CDR3 sequences, approximately 19% seen once. The CDR3 length is 13 residues. Trimming left V 8 bases short and J 5 bases short, with 15 bases between. Per the germline V gene, CDR1 is SGHAT and CDR2 is FQNNGV. Study results and limitations: HLA-C-restricted, CMV-specific TCR beta clonotypes were dominant ex vivo.

Sequenced sample: PBMCs. The gene calls are TRBV11-2 and TRBJ2-5; D may match TRBD1 or TRBD2 (5 bases each). The clonotype comes from a human donor in good health (CMV status not recorded). Some clones in this sample may be carry-over from other donors' samples. CDR3 region: CASGGSRIETQYF. The CDR3, as DNA: TGTGCCAGCGGGGGATCCCGAATCGAGACCCAGTACTTC.